Below are 21 T cell receptor beta chains sequenced from a single sample in a study of regulatory T cells in long-lasting Graves disease. Construction of TCR beta libraries relied on iRepertoire HTBI primers and on Arm-PCR targeting CDR3 regions. TCRdb recomputed calls from the multiplex PCR reads with MiXCR, one row per CDR3 protein. The repertoire consists of 400,000 to 500,000 distinct CDR3 sequences, with 12% to 15% occurring once and the leading ten covering 17%. The sample's time point: newly diagnosed GD, antithyroid drugs for less than 3 months. From PBMCs, RNA was extracted and then used to make the TCR library. This sample was also put to use in a study of T cells in Graves' hyperthyroidism and ophthalmopathy.

This material consisted of peripheral blood mononuclear cells (PBMCs), taken at new diagnosis, from a patient treated with antithyroid drugs. The receptors shown here come from a woman aged 50 to 65 with Graves disease.

This clonotype occurred a few times. The junction departs from the called germline gene at one end, perhaps through a read error. The chain has TRBV12-5 and TRBJ2-5; D is unclear. Looked up from germline, CDR1 is LGHNT and CDR2 is FRNRAP. The length of the CDR3 is 14 residues. The CDR3 loop reads CARGFGFYPETQYF. CDR3 nucleotides: TGTGCTAGAGGTTTCGGTTTTTACCCAGAGACCCAGTACTTC.

Notes on this clonotype: A read error may explain this, as a much larger clone is one base away. This chain connects TRBV28 to TRBJ2-6; maybe TRBD2 (5 bases). CDR3 length equals 15 residues. Germline-derived CDR1 and CDR2 are MDHEN and SYDVKM. The DNA for the CDR3 is TGTGACAGCAGTTTTGAGGGCTCTGGGGCCAACGTCCTGACTTTC. It translates to CDSSFEGSGANVLTF.

This clonotype was counted a few times. This chain connects TRBV6-2 or TRBV6-3 to TRBJ2-7; perhaps TRBD1 as D (6 bases). V lost 0 bases and J 3 bases, leaving 9 bases between the germline ends. This CDR3 spans 14 amino acids. Germline CDR1 is MNHEY and CDR2 is SVGEGT. CDR3 DNA sequence: TGTGCCAGCAGTTACTCCGCAGGGGTCTACGAGCAGTACTTC. This translates into CASSYSAGVYEQYF.

The CDR3 reads CACRDTTNYGYTF. CDR3 sequence (DNA): TGTGCCTGTCGGGACACAACTAACTATGGCTACACCTTC. The chain employs TRBV30 and TRBJ1-2, with D possibly being TRBD1 (6 bases). The germline gives CDR1 GTSNPN, CDR2 SVGIG (reference sequence). The CDR3 has 13 residues. Trimming stripped 6 bases from V and 0 bases from J, with 11 bases between.

This clonotype was counted at least ten times. The chain has TRBV27 and TRBJ2-1; 8 nucleotides match TRBD2. The germline V gene has CDR1 MNHEY and CDR2 SMNVEV (reference sequence). V lost 2 bases and J lost 4; bases outside the gene matches: 4. This CDR3 comprises 15 residues. The CDR3 is CASSLGASGYNEQFF. In DNA form, the CDR3 reads TGTGCCAGCAGTTTAGGGGCTAGCGGGTACAATGAGCAGTTCTTC.

The chain recombines TRBV7-3 with TRBJ2-3; 10 bases fit TRBD2. This CDR3 spans 15 amino acids. Germline V lookup: CDR1 SGHTA, CDR2 FQGTGA. With V trimmed by 6 bases and J by 6 bases, 9 bases remained unmatched. The DNA of the CDR3 is TGTGCCAGCAGTTATACTAGCGGGATAAGCGATACGCAGTATTTT. This translates into CASSYTSGISDTQYF. The full variable domain, its missing parts supplied by reference TRBV7-3 and TRBJ2-3, is GAGVSQTPSNKVTEKGKYVELRCDPISGHTALYWYRQSLGQGPEFLIYFQGTGAADDSGLPNDRFFAVRPEGSVSTLKIQRTERGDSAVYLCASSYTSGISDTQYFGPGTRLTVL.

V usage is TRBV6-1 and J usage is TRBJ1-2, with 8 bases matching TRBD1. The CDR3 extends over 15 amino acids. Germline V gives CDR1 MNHNS, CDR2 SASEGT. Germline trimming cut 6 bases from V and 1 base from J; bases unmatched to any gene: 7. CDR3 bases: TGTGCCAGCAGCCTTGGACAGGGAAATAACTATGGCTACACCTTC. Encoded protein: CASSLGQGNNYGYTF.

About this clonotype: A single base separates this from a much larger clone, so it may be a read error. Since no conserved phenylalanine or tryptophan closes the CDR3, a read error is the likely cause. The rearrangement joins TRBV5-5 to TRBJ1-4, with 7 bases that match TRBD1. V lost 1 base, J lost 5 bases, and 11 bases stayed unmatched. CDR1 and CDR2 (germline): SGHKS, YYEKEE (reference sequence). The CDR3 runs 17 residues. Here the CDR3 DNA reads TGTGCCAGCAGCTTGCATCTACTGACAGGGAACAATGAAAAACTGTTTTCT. Protein: CASSLHLLTGNNEKLFS.

This chain's CDR3 is CASSTWGQGSGYTF. CDR3 sequence (DNA): TGTGCCAGTAGTACCTGGGGGCAGGGGTCTGGCTACACCTTC. The chain is built from TRBV19 and TRBJ1-2; the D gene is possibly TRBD1 (6 bases). This CDR3 has 14 amino acids. Deletions cut 4 bases from V and 7 bases from J, with 16 bases between. Germline V gene data show CDR1 as LNHDA and CDR2 as SQIVND (reference sequence).

The V and J genes are TRBV3-1 and TRBJ1-2, with TRBD1 as a possible D gene (6 bases). V was trimmed by 4 bases and J by 4 bases, leaving 10 bases between them. Germline assignment: CDR1 LGHDT and CDR2 YNNKEL (reference sequence). The CDR3 extends over 13 amino acids. The CDR3 protein is CASSRTVPYGYTF. The CDR3 nucleotides read TGTGCCAGCAGCCGGACAGTACCCTATGGCTACACCTTC. Full variable domain (missing parts from reference TRBV3-1 and TRBJ1-2): DTAVSQTPKYLVTQMGNDKSIKCEQNLGHDTMYWYKQDSKKFLKIMFSYNNKELIINETVPNRFSPKSPDKAHLNLHINSLELGDSAVYFCASSRTVPYGYTFGSGTRLTVV.

This clonotype was recorded many times. The V and J genes are TRBV7-9 and TRBJ1-1; the D is unclear. CDR1 is SEHNR, CDR2 FQNEAQ, per germline (reference sequence). The V gene lost 5 bases and the J gene lost 4 bases, with 5 bases spanning the gap. The CDR3 is 11 residues long. DNA of the CDR3: TGTGCCAGCAGCCCCGTCACTGAAGCTTTCTTT. It codes for CASSPVTEAFF.

In this sample, this clonotype turned up a few times. V and J are TRBV6-1 and TRBJ2-2; 12 nucleotides align to TRBD2. Unmatched junction bases numbered 7, after V lost 2 bases and J lost 3 bases. There are 18 residues in the CDR3. The germline gives CDR1 MNHNS, CDR2 SASEGT. The CDR3 here is CASSERWTSGTDTGELFF. CDR3 sequence (DNA): TGTGCCAGCAGTGAAAGATGGACTAGCGGGACCGACACCGGGGAGCTGTTTTTT.

The table lists this clonotype with many counts. The V and J genes are TRBV7-9 and TRBJ2-7; either TRBD1 or TRBD2 may supply D (5 bases each). CDR3 size: 16 residues. CDR1 is SEHNR and CDR2 is FQNEAQ in the germline V gene (reference sequence). V lost 3 bases, J lost 3 bases, and 18 bases lay in between. Here the CDR3 reads CASSFFTGAVSYEQYF. The CDR3 DNA reads TGTGCCAGCAGCTTCTTTACCGGGGCCGTGAGCTACGAGCAGTACTTC.

This clonotype turned up a few times. The chain combines TRBV7-8 with TRBJ2-2; 10 bases match TRBD1. In germline, CDR1 is SGHVS, CDR2 FQNEAQ. The CDR3 consists of 17 residues. Trimming at V came to 5 bases and at J to 6 bases, leaving 12 bases not matched to a gene. CDR3 sequence reads: CASSPSRDRGRAGELFF. The CDR3 DNA reads as TGTGCCAGCAGCCCGAGCAGGGACAGGGGTAGGGCCGGGGAGCTGTTTTTT.

The chain joins TRBV6-5 to TRBJ2-2; no clear D gene. The CDR3 spans 15 residues. The germline V and J ends were trimmed by 2 bases and 4 bases, with 11 bases remaining between them. The V gene's germline CDR1 is MNHEY and CDR2 SVGAGI. CDR3 DNA sequence: TGTGCCAGCAGTTACACCGGGCGTGGCACCGGGGAGCTGTTTTTT. This gives the protein CASSYTGRGTGELFF.

A word on this clonotype: Because it lacks the conserved phenylalanine or tryptophan at the end, this CDR3 is likely a read error. This chain connects TRBV29-1 to TRBJ1-1; weak D call: TRBD1 (5 bases). The CDR3 loop spans 15 amino acids. The germline gives CDR1 SQVTM, CDR2 ANQGSEA. Trimming removed 4 bases at V and 4 bases at J, with 19 bases between. This CDR3 reads CSVVKGTRQFTEAFL. CDR3 nucleotides: TGCAGCGTTGTAAAGGGGACTCGTCAATTCACTGAAGCTTTCCTT.

This clonotype appeared many times. This sequence joins TRBV2 and TRBJ2-7; D is uncertain. This CDR3 contains 15 residues. V was clipped by 10 bases and J by 0 bases, with 19 bases between them. CDR1 is SNHLY, CDR2 FYNNEI, per germline. The CDR3 here is CAIRPRVSPSYEQYF. The CDR3 bases are TGTGCCATTCGGCCCCGGGTCTCCCCCTCCTACGAGCAGTACTTC.

The V call is TRBV9, the J call TRBJ2-5; 7 bases are a match to TRBD2. The J call may be faulty, since TRBJ2-1 better matches the DNA end. This CDR3 spans 15 amino acids. Looked up from germline, CDR1 is SGDLS and CDR2 is YYNGEE. The CDR3 reads CASSVVGTKGNEQFF. CDR3 DNA sequence: TGTGCCAGCAGCGTAGTAGGGACTAAAGGCAATGAGCAGTTCTTC.

There are many counts of this clonotype. The CDR3 DNA is TGTGCCAGCCGACACAGGGGGCAGTCTCAGCCCCAGCATTTT. Translation gives CASRHRGQSQPQHF. This rearrangement joins TRBV2 to TRBJ1-5, with 9 bases aligning to TRBD1. CDR3 length: 14 residues. Germline V gene lookup returns CDR1 SNHLY and CDR2 FYNNEI. Trimming removed 8 bases from V and 6 bases from J; junction bases left unmatched: 8.

This clonotype has a handful of counts. The chain joins TRBV29-1 to TRBJ2-1; D gene ambiguous. V lost 5 bases, J lost 5 bases, and 7 bases lay in between. The germline gives CDR1 SQVTM, CDR2 ANQGSEA. The CDR3 spans 11 residues. The CDR3 DNA is TGCAGCGTTATCACCCACAATGAGCAGTTCTTC. Translated, it gives CSVITHNEQFF.

At least ten counts were recorded for this clonotype. The gene calls are TRBV29-1 and TRBJ2-1; D might be TRBD2 (6 bases). Germline V CDR1 and CDR2: SQVTM, ANQGSEA. CDR3 length: 12 residues. Trimming cost V 5 bases and J 6 bases, with 11 bases left between them. The CDR3 region has the DNA TGCAGCGTTAATACGGGAGCCAATGAGCAGTTCTTC. Protein sequence: CSVNTGANEQFF.